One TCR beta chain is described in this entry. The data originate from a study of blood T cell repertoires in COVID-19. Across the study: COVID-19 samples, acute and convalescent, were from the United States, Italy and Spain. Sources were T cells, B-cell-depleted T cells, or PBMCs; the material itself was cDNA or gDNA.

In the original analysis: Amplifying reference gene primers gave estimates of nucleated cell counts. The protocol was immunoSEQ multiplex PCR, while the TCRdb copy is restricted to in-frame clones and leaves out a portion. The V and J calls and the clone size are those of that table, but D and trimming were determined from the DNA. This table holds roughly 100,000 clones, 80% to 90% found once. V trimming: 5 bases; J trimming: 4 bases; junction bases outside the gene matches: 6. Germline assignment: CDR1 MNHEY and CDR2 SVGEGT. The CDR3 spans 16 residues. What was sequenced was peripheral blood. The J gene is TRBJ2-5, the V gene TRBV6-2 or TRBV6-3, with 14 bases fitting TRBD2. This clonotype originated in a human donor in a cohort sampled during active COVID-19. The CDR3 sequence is CASSKGTSGSVETQYF. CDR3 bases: TGTGCCAGCAGTAAGGGGACTAGCGGGAGTGTAGAGACCCAGTACTTC.